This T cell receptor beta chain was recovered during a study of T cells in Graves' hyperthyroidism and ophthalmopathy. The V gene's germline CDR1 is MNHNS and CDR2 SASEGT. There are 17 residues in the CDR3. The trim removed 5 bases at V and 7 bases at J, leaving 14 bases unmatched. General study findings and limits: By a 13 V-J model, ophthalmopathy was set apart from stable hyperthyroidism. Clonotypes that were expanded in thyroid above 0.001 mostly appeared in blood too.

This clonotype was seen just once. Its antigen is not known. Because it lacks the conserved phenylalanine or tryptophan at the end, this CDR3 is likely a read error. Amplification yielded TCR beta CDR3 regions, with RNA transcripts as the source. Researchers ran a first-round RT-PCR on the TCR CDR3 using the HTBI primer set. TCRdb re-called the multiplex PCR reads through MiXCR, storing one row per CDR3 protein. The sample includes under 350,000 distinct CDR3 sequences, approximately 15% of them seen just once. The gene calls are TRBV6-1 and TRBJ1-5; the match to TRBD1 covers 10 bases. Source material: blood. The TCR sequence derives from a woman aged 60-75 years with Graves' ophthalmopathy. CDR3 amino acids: CASSTGTGARIRQPQHV. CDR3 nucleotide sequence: TGTGCCAGCAGTACCGGGACAGGGGCCAGAATTCGGCAGCCCCAGCATGTT.